Shown below are 26 T cell receptor beta chains from a single sample sequenced in a study of shared clonotypes between healthy human individuals. Profiled with immunoSEQ multiplex PCR; TCRdb holds only in-frame clones, not every one. This table holds roughly 2,500,000 clones, roughly 93% found once. Sequenced sample: naive CD4+ T cells from PBMCs. Documented subset: CD45RA+ positively selected. The receptor set was obtained from a man aged 18 to 30 in good health. Some clones in this sample may be carry-over from other donors' samples.

The V call is TRBV25-1, the J call TRBJ1-4, with D unresolved. The CDR3 runs 14 residues. Trimming left V 5 bases short and J 5 bases short, with 12 bases between. The germline V gene encodes CDR1 MGHDK and CDR2 SYGVNS. This CDR3 is CASSLAGLNEKLFF. CDR3 DNA sequence: TGTGCCAGCAGTCTGGCAGGATTAAATGAAAAACTGTTTTTT.

J is TRBJ2-7 and V is TRBV15, with 11 positions matching TRBD2. J gave up 9 bases and V 8 bases, and 12 bases lay outside the gene matches. The germline V gene has CDR1 LNHNV and CDR2 YYDKDF (reference sequence). CDR3 length: 14 residues. CDR3 sequence reads: CATEGTSGGLGQYF. In nucleotides, the CDR3 is TGTGCCACCGAGGGGACTAGCGGAGGCCTGGGGCAGTACTTC.

As for this clone: The same CDR3 arises from other DNA sequences in this sample as well. This chain joins TRBV5-1 and TRBJ1-1; D remains unclear. With 1 base removed from V and 0 bases from J, the gap between germline ends came to 4 bases. CDR3 size: 13 residues. In germline, CDR1 is SGHRS, CDR2 YFSETQ. This chain's CDR3 is CASSLRLNTEAFF. The CDR3 coding sequence is TGCGCCAGCAGCTTGCGTCTGAACACTGAAGCTTTCTTT.

This chain links TRBV30 with TRBJ2-3, with 9 positions matching TRBD2. Germline V gene sequence: CDR1 GTSNPN, CDR2 SVGIG (reference sequence). The CDR3 covers 16 residues. Losses at the gene ends were 2 bases for V and 5 bases for J; bases not matched to a gene: 11. This chain's CDR3 is CAWSSLAGVVGDTQYF. The CDR3 region has the DNA TGTGCCTGGAGTTCCTTAGCGGGAGTAGTAGGAGATACGCAGTATTTT.

This rearrangement joins TRBV12-2 to TRBJ2-5; the table's D call, TRBD2, has no DNA check behind it. TRBV12-2 is labeled a pseudogene. The CDR3 extends over 15 amino acids. In DNA, the CDR3 is TGTGCAAGTCGCTTAAGCTCCTTCTCCGTGCAGACCCAGTACTTC. It specifies CASRLSSFSVQTQYF.

This chain joins TRBV28 and TRBJ2-7; 7 nucleotides line up with TRBD2. After removal of 6 bases from V and 0 bases from J, the junction contained 2 bases not matched to a gene. The CDR3 contains 13 residues. Germline CDR1 MDHEN, CDR2 SYDVKM. The CDR3 bases are TGTGCCAGCAGAAGCGGGGTCTCCTACGAGCAGTACTTC. As protein: CASRSGVSYEQYF.

The chain combines TRBV5-1 with TRBJ2-2, with TRBD2 matching 9 bases. J lost 8 bases, V lost 2 bases, and 10 bases had no gene match. The CDR3 loop spans 16 amino acids. The germline V gene encodes CDR1 SGHRS and CDR2 YFSETQ. The CDR3 is CASSFGLAGSRGELFF. DNA of the CDR3: TGCGCCAGCAGCTTCGGGCTAGCGGGAAGTAGGGGGGAGCTGTTTTTT.

Comments on this clone: In the same sample, other DNA sequences code for this CDR3. The chain uses TRBV2 and TRBJ1-2, with D unresolved. Trimming cost V 6 bases and J 4 bases, with 6 bases left between them. The germline V gene encodes CDR1 SNHLY and CDR2 FYNNEI. The CDR3 length is 11 residues. The CDR3 DNA is TGTGCCAGCAGCCAGAGCTATGGCTACACCTTC. Residues: CASSQSYGYTF.

The gene calls are TRBV4-2 and TRBJ2-7; 7 positions agree with TRBD2. V shed 4 bases, J shed 2 bases, and the junction held 5 bases outside the gene matches. Germline CDR1 and CDR2: LGHNA and YNFKEQ. The CDR3 is 14 amino acids. The CDR3 DNA follows: TGTGCCAGCAGCCCACCGACTAGCACCTACGAGCAGTACTTC. Amino acids: CASSPPTSTYEQYF.

The rearrangement uses TRBV21-1 and TRBJ2-5; the table's D call TRBD2 went unverified against the DNA. TRBV21-1 counts as a pseudogene. This CDR3 is built from 17 residues. The DNA for the CDR3 is TGTGCCAGCAGCAAAGCGCTTGGCGGGAGGGCCCGGGAGACCCAGTACTTC. It encodes CASSKALGGRARETQYF.

The chain couples TRBV27 to TRBJ2-7; tentatively, D is TRBD1 (5 bases). Trimming stripped 3 bases from V and 3 bases from J, with 12 bases between. In germline, CDR1 is MNHEY, CDR2 SMNVEV (reference sequence). This CDR3 spans 14 amino acids. The CDR3 DNA reads TGTGCCAGCAGTTTTTCCCGACAGCACTACGAGCAGTACTTC. Encoded protein: CASSFSRQHYEQYF.

This sequence joins TRBV6-1 and TRBJ1-2; D unresolved. V lost 6 bases to trimming and J lost 8 bases, with 16 bases between them. CDR1 is MNHNS and CDR2 is SASEGT in the germline V gene. The length of the CDR3 is 13 residues. CDR3 DNA: TGTGCCAGCAGCACCACGGAGATGCGGGGCTACACCTTC. Its protein product is CASSTTEMRGYTF.

DNA of the CDR3: TGTGCCAGCAGCACGGGACGGGGGGCCGTTGGAAACACCATATATTTT. Protein sequence: CASSTGRGAVGNTIYF. The chain uses TRBV5-6 and TRBJ1-3; weak D call: TRBD1 (6 bases). This CDR3 contains 16 residues. Trimming cost V 4 bases and J 3 bases, with 17 bases left between them. Germline CDR1 reads SGHDT; CDR2 reads YYEEEE.

The chain is built from TRBV7-3 and TRBJ2-1; 8 positions match TRBD1. CDR1 and CDR2 (germline): SGHTA, FQGTGA. Trimming cost V 8 bases and J 9 bases; bases outside gene matches: 3. This CDR3 is 11 amino acids long. This CDR3 reads CASQGAGEQFF. DNA for the CDR3: TGTGCCAGCCAGGGGGCCGGTGAGCAGTTCTTC.

Turning to this clone: Other DNA variants within this sample encode the same CDR3. The chain has TRBV5-1 and TRBJ2-7, with no clear D. The germline CDR1 and CDR2 sequences are SGHRS and YFSETQ. This CDR3 spans 13 amino acids. V was cut by 0 bases and J by 1 base, with 5 bases left in between. In DNA, the CDR3 is TGCGCCAGCAGCTTGGCCCTATCCTACGAGCAGTACTTC. It encodes CASSLALSYEQYF.

The chain employs TRBV16 and TRBJ2-5; no firm D call. CDR1 and CDR2 (germline): KGHSY, FQNENV. The CDR3 covers 15 residues. The V and J ends lost 3 bases and 1 base respectively, with 12 bases between them. In DNA form, the CDR3 reads TGTGCCAGCAGCCAGCAGCGAAACAGCCAAGAGACCCAGTACTTC. It specifies CASSQQRNSQETQYF.

This chain uses TRBV7-3 with TRBJ1-1, with D perhaps matching TRBD1 (5 bases). The germline CDR1 and CDR2 sequences are SGHTA and FQGTGA. This CDR3 has 13 amino acids. The V end was cut by 5 bases, the J end by 6 bases, with 13 bases between. CDR3 amino acids: CASSQGRGSEAFF. In nucleotides, the CDR3 is TGTGCCAGCAGCCAGGGACGGGGGTCTGAAGCTTTCTTT.

The chain joins TRBV5-1 to TRBJ2-7; D ambiguous. The CDR3 is 12 amino acids. Germline CDR1 reads SGHRS; CDR2 reads YFSETQ. The germline V and J ends were trimmed by 1 base and 7 bases, with 9 bases remaining between them. CDR3 coding DNA: TGCGCCAGCAGCTTGATAGATGGTGAGCAGTACTTC. It translates to CASSLIDGEQYF.

The V and J genes are TRBV27 and TRBJ1-4; perhaps TRBD1 as D (5 bases). V was pared by 1 base and J by 4 bases, with 7 bases between. From germline, CDR1 is MNHEY and CDR2 SMNVEV (reference sequence). The CDR3 loop spans 14 amino acids. The CDR3 DNA reads TGTGCCAGCAGTTTATACCAGGGTAATGAAAAACTGTTTTTT. Its translation is CASSLYQGNEKLFF.

J is TRBJ2-1 and V is TRBV28; 9 positions agree with TRBD1. Per germline, CDR1 MDHEN and CDR2 SYDVKM. The junction had 12 bases not matched to a gene; V was cut back by 8 bases and J by 7 bases. CDR3 length equals 15 residues. CDR3 DNA sequence: TGTGCCAGCGGTGATATCACAGGGGGCGTAAATGAGCAGTTCTTC. Its protein product is CASGDITGGVNEQFF.

Comment on this clone: Additional DNA sequences in this sample encode the identical CDR3. The chain links TRBV11-2 to TRBJ2-7, with D possibly TRBD1 on 5 matching bases. V lost 1 base to trimming and J lost 4 bases, with 8 bases between them. Germline V gene lookup returns CDR1 SGHAT and CDR2 FQNNGV. The CDR3 has 13 residues. This chain's CDR3 is CASSLGQLYEQYF. The CDR3 DNA follows: TGTGCCAGCAGCTTAGGACAGCTTTACGAGCAGTACTTC.

This rearrangement joins TRBV2 to TRBJ2-1, with 8 bases fitting TRBD2. CDR1 is SNHLY, CDR2 FYNNEI, per germline. J was trimmed by 7 bases and V by 7 bases; bases with no gene match: 6. The CDR3 spans 13 residues. CDR3 sequence reads: CASKLAGGNEQFF. CDR3 in DNA: TGTGCCAGCAAGCTAGCGGGTGGGAATGAGCAGTTCTTC.

This chain links TRBV6-5 with TRBJ2-5; 13 bases line up with TRBD2. The germline gives CDR1 MNHEY, CDR2 SVGAGI. Trimming removed 5 bases from V and 4 bases from J; junction bases left unmatched: 4. The CDR3 totals 15 residues. CDR3 loop: CASSRGLAGIETQYF. The CDR3 DNA sequence: TGTGCCAGCAGTCGGGGACTAGCGGGAATAGAGACCCAGTACTTC.

The J gene is TRBJ2-5, the V gene TRBV5-1; TRBD1 matches at 8 bases. Trimming took 4 bases from V and 4 from J; bases not matched to a gene: 6. Germline V gives CDR1 SGHRS, CDR2 YFSETQ. The CDR3 runs 14 residues. CDR3: CASSGGQGRETQYF. The CDR3 DNA is TGCGCCAGCAGCGGAGGACAGGGCAGAGAGACCCAGTACTTC.

As DNA, the CDR3 is TGTGCAACAAGACTAGCGGCCCCCTATGAGCAGTTCTTC. The encoded protein is CATRLAAPYEQFF. V gene TRBV6-5 combines with J gene TRBJ2-1; 9 bases line up with TRBD2. Germline V gene data show CDR1 as MNHEY and CDR2 as SVGAGI. This CDR3 is 13 amino acids long.

V usage is TRBV19 and J usage is TRBJ2-5, with D tentatively TRBD2 (6 bases). Per the germline V gene, CDR1 is LNHDA and CDR2 is SQIVND (reference sequence). The ends were cut back, 6 bases at V and 2 bases at J, with 16 bases in the middle. The CDR3 loop spans 15 amino acids. This CDR3 is CASRRISGLQETQYF. The DNA for the CDR3 is TGTGCCAGTAGACGGATTAGCGGACTTCAAGAGACCCAGTACTTC.